One sample yielded the 32 T cell receptor beta chains listed below, sequenced in a study of blood T cell repertoires in COVID-19. TCRdb's table, derived via immunoSEQ multiplex PCR, lists solely in-frame clones and lacks some. The sample lists about 140,000 clones, roughly 88% occurring once. Sequencing input: peripheral blood. These receptors came from a man between 70 and 80 years old with acute or convalescent COVID-19.

V usage is TRBV30 and J usage is TRBJ2-7, with D hard to call. CDR3 length equals 13 residues. Germline assignment: CDR1 GTSNPN and CDR2 SVGIG (reference sequence). V was trimmed by 4 bases and J by 2 bases, leaving 12 bases between them. The CDR3 DNA sequence: TGTGCCTGGAATTCCAATACAGCCTACGAGCAGTACTTC. It is translated as CAWNSNTAYEQYF.

The gene calls are TRBV6-5 and TRBJ1-5; D not certain. V gave up 7 bases and J gave up 5 bases, with 15 bases separating them. In germline, CDR1 is MNHEY, CDR2 SVGAGI. The CDR3 extends over 14 amino acids. CDR3: CASIGASEDQPQHF. The CDR3 DNA reads TGTGCCAGCATTGGCGCCTCCGAGGATCAGCCCCAGCATTTT.

This clone showed up just a few times. V gene TRBV7-2 combines with J gene TRBJ2-7, with TRBD2 matching 13 bases. In germline, CDR1 is SGHTA, CDR2 FQGNSA. After removal of 4 bases from V and 5 bases from J, the junction contained 5 bases not matched to a gene. The length of the CDR3 is 15 residues. Written as DNA, the CDR3 is TGTGCCAGCAGCTACCCGACTAGCGGGAGGAACGAGCAGTACTTC. Translated: CASSYPTSGRNEQYF.

This clone has just a few counts. The rearrangement uses TRBV6-6 and TRBJ1-1, with TRBD1 matching over 7 bases. Trimming at V came to 6 bases and at J to 4 bases, leaving 8 bases not matched to a gene. Germline V gives CDR1 MNHNY, CDR2 SVGAGI (reference sequence). The CDR3 contains 14 residues. For the CDR3, the DNA is TGTGCCAGCAGGCCGGACAGGTCAGGCACTGAAGCTTTCTTT. Translation: CASRPDRSGTEAFF.

The chain couples TRBV2 to TRBJ1-4; D gene unclear. V gave up 9 bases and J gave up 0 bases, with 8 bases separating them. The CDR3 spans 13 residues. Germline V lookup: CDR1 SNHLY, CDR2 FYNNEI. CDR3 region: CASQFSTNEKLFF. The DNA of the CDR3 is TGTGCCAGTCAATTTTCAACTAATGAAAAACTGTTTTTT.

V usage is TRBV3-1 (or the pseudogene TRBV3-2) and J usage is TRBJ2-2; the match to TRBD1 covers 8 bases. The CDR3 runs 17 residues. The V gene's germline CDR1 is LGHDT and CDR2 YNNKEL (reference sequence). V lost 4 bases and J lost 1; bases outside the gene matches: 8. The CDR3 DNA is TGTGCCAGCAGCCCCTACGGAGACAGGGGGAACACCGGGGAGCTGTTTTTT. It translates to CASSPYGDRGNTGELFF.

The chain employs TRBV3-1 (or the pseudogene TRBV3-2) and TRBJ2-7, with 12 bases lining up with TRBD1. The germline V gene has CDR1 LGHDT and CDR2 YNNKEL (reference sequence). The J segment lost 3 bases and the V segment lost 4 bases, leaving 4 bases of the junction unmatched. The CDR3 contains 15 residues. The CDR3 loop is CASSPGTGGVYEQYF. CDR3 in DNA: TGTGCCAGCAGCCCCGGGACAGGGGGCGTCTACGAGCAGTACTTC.

In its sample, this clone was seen once. The chain recombines TRBV6-5 with TRBJ1-2; no firm D call. This CDR3 has 13 amino acids. The germline gives CDR1 MNHEY, CDR2 SVGAGI. V lost 6 bases and J 7 bases, leaving 15 bases between the germline ends. CDR3 sequence (DNA): TGTGCCAGCAGCCCGAGCGAGATCAGTGGCTACACCTTC. As protein: CASSPSEISGYTF.

The CDR3 DNA reads TGTGCCAGCAGTGACCGGGACAATCAGCCCCAGCATTTT. Its translation is CASSDRDNQPQHF. This chain links TRBV6-1 with TRBJ1-5; D remains ambiguous. V lost 3 bases and J 3 bases, leaving 6 bases between the germline ends. Per the germline V gene, CDR1 is MNHNS and CDR2 is SASEGT. The CDR3 extends over 13 amino acids.

This clone was detected a few times. This rearrangement joins TRBV3-1 (or the pseudogene TRBV3-2) to TRBJ1-3; 8 bases map to TRBD1. The CDR3 covers 16 residues. The V gene's germline CDR1 is LGHDT and CDR2 YNNKEL (reference sequence). Trimming at V came to 4 bases and at J to 0 bases, leaving 5 bases not matched to a gene. The DNA of the CDR3 is TGTGCCAGCAGCCGCCTAACAGGGGGCTCTGGAAACACCATATATTTT. Translated: CASSRLTGGSGNTIYF.

The chain carries TRBV6-6 and TRBJ1-2; 7 bases map to TRBD1. J gave up 0 bases and V 6 bases, and 13 bases lay outside the gene matches. CDR1 and CDR2 (germline): MNHNY, SVGAGI (reference sequence). The CDR3 consists of 17 residues. Written as DNA, the CDR3 is TGTGCCAGCAGCCGAATCCCGACAGGGAAAGCTAACTATGGCTACACCTTC. It yields the protein CASSRIPTGKANYGYTF.

The chain recombines TRBV19 with TRBJ1-2; D possibly corresponds to TRBD1 (6 bases). V was cut by 2 bases and J by 7 bases, with 26 bases left in between. In germline, CDR1 is LNHDA, CDR2 SQIVND (reference sequence). This CDR3 region has 18 residues. CDR3 residues: CASSIRAGADFWAGGYTF. The CDR3 bases are TGTGCCAGTAGTATACGGGCAGGGGCGGACTTTTGGGCTGGTGGCTACACCTTC.

The chain couples TRBV9 to TRBJ1-6, with D perhaps TRBD1 (6 bases). V gave up 3 bases and J gave up 6 bases, with 13 bases separating them. The CDR3 spans 15 residues. Germline CDR1 reads SGDLS; CDR2 reads YYNGEE. The CDR3 sequence is CASSAQGVSNSPLHF. CDR3 DNA sequence: TGTGCCAGCAGCGCACAGGGTGTAAGTAATTCACCCCTCCACTTT.

The chain combines TRBV6-2 or TRBV6-3 with TRBJ1-6; TRBD1 agrees at 9 bases. Germline CDR1 reads MNHEY; CDR2 reads SVGEGT. Trimming cost V 4 bases and J 7 bases; bases outside gene matches: 8. This CDR3 is built from 16 residues. The CDR3 sequence is CASSSDLGQGNSPLHF. CDR3 bases: TGTGCCAGCAGTTCCGATCTGGGACAGGGAAATTCACCCCTCCACTTT.

The rearrangement joins TRBV5-4 to TRBJ1-1, with 11 positions matching TRBD1. Germline V gene data show CDR1 as SGHNT and CDR2 as YYREEE (reference sequence). The CDR3 spans 16 residues. V trimming: 2 bases; J trimming: 5 bases; junction bases outside the gene matches: 8. The CDR3 spells CASSFSPGQGVTEAFF. The CDR3 nucleotides read TGTGCCAGCAGCTTTTCACCGGGACAGGGGGTTACTGAAGCTTTCTTT.

The chain has TRBV9 and TRBJ2-1; 12 nucleotides line up with TRBD2. CDR3 length: 16 residues. CDR1 SGDLS and CDR2 YYNGEE come from the germline V gene. The junction had 7 bases not matched to a gene; V was cut back by 0 bases and J by 9 bases. CDR3 sequence: CASSVDLAGGPGEQFF. The DNA for the CDR3 is TGTGCCAGCAGCGTAGACCTAGCGGGAGGGCCTGGTGAGCAGTTCTTC.

V and J are TRBV28 and TRBJ2-5; 12 nucleotides match TRBD2. The J segment lost 7 bases and the V segment lost 4 bases, leaving 16 bases of the junction unmatched. The V gene's germline CDR1 is MDHEN and CDR2 SYDVKM. This CDR3 contains 18 residues. The CDR3 bases are TGTGCCAGCAGTTCGCCCCGACGACTAGCGGGGGCCTCTTGGACCCAGTACTTC. Its protein product is CASSSPRRLAGASWTQYF.

The chain combines TRBV2 with TRBJ2-3, with TRBD2 matching over 15 bases. The V gene end was trimmed by 6 bases and the J gene end by 7 bases; junction bases not matched to a gene: 17. Looked up from germline, CDR1 is SNHLY and CDR2 is FYNNEI. CDR3 length: 19 residues. The CDR3 sequence is CASSGPGLAGGGPRHTQYF. The CDR3 nucleotides are TGTGCCAGCAGCGGGCCGGGACTAGCGGGGGGCGGTCCGAGACATACGCAGTATTTT.

This clone has just a few counts. The chain employs TRBV5-1 and TRBJ2-7, with D tentatively TRBD1 (5 bases). This CDR3 region has 15 residues. V shed 4 bases and J shed 0 bases, with 14 bases lying between them. Looked up from germline, CDR1 is SGHRS and CDR2 is YFSETQ. CDR3 in amino acids: CASSPQGGYSYEQYF. The CDR3 coding sequence is TGCGCCAGCAGCCCGCAGGGTGGGTACTCCTACGAGCAGTACTTC.

CDR3 in DNA: TGTGCCAGCAGCCAAGTTCCAAAATTTCTCGACAGCAGCTCTGGAAACACCATATATTTT. Translated: CASSQVPKFLDSSSGNTIYF. This chain joins TRBV14 and TRBJ1-3, with TRBD1 as a possible D gene (5 bases). Germline-derived CDR1 and CDR2 are SGHDN and FVKESK. This CDR3 has 20 residues. The germline V and J ends were trimmed by 1 base and 0 bases, with 22 bases remaining between them.

The J gene is TRBJ2-2, the V gene TRBV15; 12 nucleotides match TRBD2. With V trimmed by 0 bases and J by 2 bases, 10 bases remained unmatched. From germline, CDR1 is LNHNV and CDR2 YYDKDF (reference sequence). The CDR3 has 20 residues. The CDR3 DNA sequence: TGTGCCACCAGCAGAGATAGCGGACTAGCGGGATCTTACAACACCGGGGAGCTGTTTTTT. Its protein is CATSRDSGLAGSYNTGELFF.

About this clone: This sample includes further DNA sequences coding for the same CDR3. The chain uses TRBV5-1 and TRBJ1-2; 7 positions match TRBD1. The germline CDR1 and CDR2 sequences are SGHRS and YFSETQ. CDR3 length: 13 amino acids. Trimming removed 1 base from V and 6 bases from J; junction bases left unmatched: 3. CDR3 sequence reads: CASSLRQGDGYTF. CDR3 DNA sequence: TGCGCCAGCAGCTTGCGACAGGGAGATGGCTACACCTTC.

Details on this clone: Other nucleotide sequences from this sample produce the same CDR3. V gene TRBV10-3 combines with J gene TRBJ2-3; the D is unclear. Deletions cut 7 bases from V and 0 bases from J, with 14 bases between. This CDR3 spans 15 amino acids. CDR1 is ENHRY and CDR2 is SYGVKD in the germline V gene. In nucleotides, the CDR3 is TGTGCCATCACACCCGGAGTTACTAGCACAGATACGCAGTATTTT. Protein sequence: CAITPGVTSTDTQYF.

This chain uses TRBV28 with TRBJ2-7; tentatively, D is TRBD2 (5 bases). Trimming stripped 6 bases from V and 9 bases from J, with 21 bases between. This CDR3 comprises 14 residues. The germline V gene encodes CDR1 MDHEN and CDR2 SYDVKM. The CDR3 bases are TGTGCCAGCAGCCCGCCGTCCTATACACTAGGGCAGTACTTC. This codes for CASSPPSYTLGQYF.

The genes are TRBV19 and TRBJ1-5; TRBD1 matches at 8 bases. The CDR3 runs to 15 residues. Germline lookup yields CDR1 LNHDA and CDR2 SQIVND (reference sequence). The J segment lost 2 bases and the V segment lost 5 bases, leaving 5 bases of the junction unmatched. This chain's CDR3 is CASSARTGRNQPQHF. The CDR3 DNA reads TGTGCCAGTAGTGCCCGGACAGGGCGCAATCAGCCCCAGCATTTT.

The rearrangement uses TRBV18 and TRBJ2-6; D might be TRBD1 (5 bases). The germline V and J ends were trimmed by 4 bases and 0 bases, with 19 bases remaining between them. The CDR3 is 19 residues long. Germline values: CDR1 KGHSH, CDR2 LQKENI. The CDR3 DNA reads as TGTGCCAGCTCACTGCACAGGCCTACCCCCCTCTCTGGGGCCAACGTCCTGACTTTC. The encoded protein is CASSLHRPTPLSGANVLTF.

The chain couples TRBV20-1 to TRBJ2-5; 7 nucleotides match TRBD1. Trimming cost V 3 bases and J 5 bases; bases outside gene matches: 6. Germline CDR1 and CDR2: DFQATT and SNEGSKA (reference sequence). The CDR3 covers 13 residues. The CDR3 region is CSASDRQGETQYF. The CDR3 nucleotides are TGCAGTGCTAGTGACCGACAGGGCGAGACCCAGTACTTC.

J is TRBJ1-1 and V is TRBV24-1; 10 bases are shared with TRBD1. J lost 3 bases, V lost 2 bases, and 2 bases had no gene match. CDR3 size: 15 residues. Germline assignment: CDR1 KGHDR and CDR2 SFDVKD. CDR3 nucleotides: TGTGCCACCAGTGATTCCGGGACAGGGGACACTGAAGCTTTCTTT. This codes for CATSDSGTGDTEAFF.

The chain carries TRBV2 and TRBJ2-5, with D maybe TRBD2 (7 bases). Deletions cut 2 bases from V and 4 bases from J, with 17 bases between. The germline CDR1 and CDR2 sequences are SNHLY and FYNNEI. The CDR3 sequence is 16 residues long. CDR3 amino acids: CASSELRGRASETQYF. CDR3 nucleotide sequence: TGTGCCAGCAGTGAATTGAGGGGGAGGGCCTCAGAGACCCAGTACTTC.

This rearrangement joins TRBV28 to TRBJ2-7; TRBD1 agrees at 9 bases. The trim removed 3 bases at V and 7 bases at J, leaving 13 bases unmatched. This CDR3 comprises 16 residues. Germline V gene lookup returns CDR1 MDHEN and CDR2 SYDVKM. The CDR3 bases are TGTGCCAGCAGTTTTCCTACAGGGGGCTTTTCGAAAGAGCAGTACTTC. Its protein is CASSFPTGGFSKEQYF.

This chain links TRBV4-1 with TRBJ2-1; D is possibly TRBD2 (5 bases). Per the germline V gene, CDR1 is MGHRA and CDR2 is YSYEKL. V lost 4 bases, J lost 1 base, and 11 bases lay in between. The CDR3 has 15 amino acids. The CDR3 region has the DNA TGCGCCAGCAGCCGGGCGGGTCAATCCTACAATGAGCAGTTCTTC. It is translated as CASSRAGQSYNEQFF.

The genes are TRBV7-2 and TRBJ2-7, with 7 bases that match TRBD2. V was pared by 4 bases and J by 1 base, with 7 bases of the junction left unmatched. Germline V gene sequence: CDR1 SGHTA, CDR2 FQGNSA. The CDR3 length is 15 residues. CDR3 amino acids: CASSSVGGGSYEQYF. The CDR3 bases are TGTGCCAGCAGCTCCGTTGGGGGGGGGTCCTACGAGCAGTACTTC.